The 18 T cell receptor beta chains below were found in one sample sequenced in a study of regulatory T cells in long-lasting Graves disease. Arm-PCR of CDR3 regions and iRepertoire HTBI primers were used to build TCR beta libraries. TCRdb itself ran the multiplex PCR reads through MiXCR, one entry per CDR3 protein. Counted here are some 370,000 distinct CDR3 sequences, less than 30% occurring once; the ten biggest clones make up around 30%. Time point denoted: persistent/refractory GD, antithyroid drugs over 5 years with positive TRAb. PBMCs were the source of the RNA used for TCR sequencing. The sequencing here drew on peripheral blood mononuclear cells (PBMCs), taken when the disease was refractory, from a patient treated with antithyroid drugs. Receptor source: a woman aged 40-49 years with Graves disease.

This clonotype appeared many times. V is TRBV28 and J is TRBJ1-1; D unclear. V was cut by 5 bases and J by 1 base, with 8 bases left in between. The CDR3 consists of 13 residues. CDR1 and CDR2 from the germline V gene are MDHEN and SYDVKM. DNA for the CDR3: TGTGCCAGCAGTAGAGAATGGAACACTGAAGCTTTCTTT. Its protein product is CASSREWNTEAFF.

In this sample, this clonotype turned up a few times. V usage is TRBV20-1 and J usage is TRBJ2-2; 11 bases are shared with TRBD1. CDR1 and CDR2 from the germline V gene are DFQATT and SNEGSKA (reference sequence). The length of the CDR3 is 17 residues. V shed 6 bases, J shed 0 bases, and the junction held 9 bases outside the gene matches. The CDR3 nucleotides are TGCAGTGCCACCGGACAGGGGGCGAAATCGAACACCGGGGAGCTGTTTTTT. It yields the protein CSATGQGAKSNTGELFF.

This clonotype was seen more than once but under ten times. The chain combines TRBV9 with TRBJ2-5; D unclear. V gave up 7 bases and J gave up 4 bases, with 20 bases separating them. The CDR3 contains 15 residues. CDR1 SGDLS and CDR2 YYNGEE come from the germline V gene. CDR3 loop: CASAVDADVLETQYF. The CDR3 DNA is TGTGCCAGCGCCGTGGATGCGGACGTCCTAGAGACCCAGTACTTC.

This clonotype appeared many times. This chain joins TRBV29-1 and TRBJ2-3, with D unresolved. Trimming left V 4 bases short and J 1 base short, with 12 bases between. The CDR3 covers 14 residues. Germline V gene data show CDR1 as SQVTM and CDR2 as ANQGSEA. CDR3 sequence reads: CSVGSDVRTDTQYF. CDR3 DNA sequence: TGCAGCGTTGGGTCGGATGTCCGCACAGATACGCAGTATTTT.

This clonotype was detected only a few times. J is TRBJ1-1 and V is TRBV29-1; no clear D. Germline V CDR1 and CDR2: SQVTM, ANQGSEA. V was clipped by 3 bases and J by 0 bases, with 8 bases between them. The CDR3 length is 13 residues. The CDR3 here is CSVEAVMNTEAFF. The CDR3 DNA is TGCAGCGTTGAGGCGGTTATGAACACTGAAGCTTTCTTT.

This clonotype was picked up a small number of times. The chain combines TRBV20-1 with TRBJ1-5; 9 nucleotides align to TRBD1. From germline, CDR1 is DFQATT and CDR2 SNEGSKA (reference sequence). The CDR3 contains 13 residues. V lost 4 bases to trimming and J lost 7 bases; unmatched junction nucleotides: 5. The DNA for the CDR3 is TGCAGTGCTAACAGGGGGCTGGGACAGCCCCAGCATTTT. Translation: CSANRGLGQPQHF.

This clonotype has a count of ten or more. CDR3 sequence reads: CAIKDRGLDEQYF. The CDR3 coding sequence is TGTGCCATCAAGGACAGGGGGCTGGACGAGCAGTACTTC. J is TRBJ2-7 and V is TRBV10-3; 11 bases agree with TRBD1. Germline V lookup: CDR1 ENHRY, CDR2 SYGVKD. The CDR3 is made up of 13 amino acids. V shed 7 bases and J 5 bases; nucleotides not matched to a gene: 4.

The CDR3, as DNA: TGTGCCAGCAGTTTATCCGGGACAGGGATTGCCGGGGGTGACGAGCAGTACTTC. Its protein product is CASSLSGTGIAGGDEQYF. The V call is TRBV28, the J call TRBJ2-7, with 9 bases identical to TRBD1. CDR1 and CDR2 (germline): MDHEN, SYDVKM. The CDR3 has 18 residues. V trimming: 1 base; J trimming: 5 bases; junction bases outside the gene matches: 15. The full variable domain, with the rest looked up from reference TRBV28 and TRBJ2-7, is DVKVTQSSRYLVKRTGEKVFLECVQDMDHENMFWYRQDPGLGLRLIYFSYDVKMKEKGDIPEGYSVSREKKERFSLILESASTNQTSMYLCASSLSGTGIAGGDEQYFGPGTRLTVT.

A remark on this clonotype: A much larger clone differs from this one at a single base, so this may be a read error. The chain couples TRBV6-1 to TRBJ2-7; weak D call: TRBD2 (6 bases). In germline, CDR1 is MNHNS, CDR2 SASEGT. V dropped 10 bases and J dropped 4 bases, with 23 bases sitting between them. This CDR3 contains 15 residues. CDR3 protein: CATTVSLAEFYEQYF. The CDR3 DNA is TGTGCCACGACGGTATCCTTAGCGGAGTTTTACGAGCAGTACTTC.

About this clonotype itself: This could be a read error, since a much larger clone is one nucleotide away. The chain combines TRBV30 with TRBJ2-5; D is perhaps TRBD1 (6 bases). The CDR3 sequence is 13 residues long. Germline CDR1 and CDR2: GTSNPN and SVGIG (reference sequence). CDR3 region: CAWSGQLQETQCF. As DNA, the CDR3 is TGTGCCTGGAGCGGACAGCTACAAGAGACCCAGTGCTTC.

This clonotype was seen a few times. The rearrangement joins TRBV5-1 to TRBJ2-7; D is undetermined. CDR1 and CDR2 from the germline V gene are SGHRS and YFSETQ. This CDR3 spans 15 amino acids. The V and J ends lost 0 bases and 4 bases respectively, with 14 bases between them. The CDR3 loop reads CASSLDPLVNYEQYF. The CDR3 bases are TGCGCCAGCAGCTTGGACCCACTGGTTAATTACGAGCAGTACTTC.

This clonotype showed up many times. A read error may produce the germline difference seen at one junction end. The V gene is TRBV19, the J gene TRBJ1-1; TRBD1 might be the D (6 bases). Germline CDR1 is LNHDA and CDR2 is SQIVND (reference sequence). The CDR3 covers 11 residues. The CDR3 region has the DNA TGTGCCAGCAGTATCGGGACAGAAGCTTTCTTT. Translating it yields CASSIGTEAFF. Supplemented by reference TRBV19 and TRBJ1-1, the full variable domain reads DGGITQSPKYLFRKEGQNVTLSCEQNLNHDAMYWYRQDPGQGLRLIYYSQIVNDFQKGDIAEGYSVSREKKESFPLTVTSAQKNPTAFYLCASSIGTEAFFGQGTRLTVV.

This clonotype was picked up a small number of times. This chain links TRBV3-1 with TRBJ2-7, with a possible D match to TRBD1 (6 bases). The germline V and J ends were trimmed by 7 bases and 1 base, with 11 bases remaining between them. The CDR3 is made up of 13 amino acids. In germline, CDR1 is LGHDT, CDR2 YNNKEL (reference sequence). CDR3 sequence reads: CASTLRGSYEQYF. CDR3 bases: TGTGCCAGCACCCTAAGGGGGTCCTACGAGCAGTACTTC.

The chain combines TRBV2 with TRBJ1-1; D is undetermined. Germline CDR1 SNHLY, CDR2 FYNNEI. Trimming shortened V by 7 bases and J by 0 bases, and 12 bases separated the two germline ends. This CDR3 has 14 amino acids. CDR3 amino acids: CASKFGELNTEAFF. The DNA for the CDR3 is TGTGCCAGCAAGTTCGGGGAGTTGAACACTGAAGCTTTCTTT.

The chain uses TRBV28 and TRBJ1-3; D is unresolved. The germline V gene has CDR1 MDHEN and CDR2 SYDVKM. The CDR3 has 13 amino acids. Trimming stripped 6 bases from V and 4 bases from J, with 10 bases between. Here the CDR3 reads CASSCSGGNTIYF. CDR3 in DNA: TGTGCCAGCAGCTGCTCGGGGGGAAACACCATATATTTT.

The rearrangement joins TRBV12-3 or TRBV12-4 to TRBJ1-1; D is ambiguous. Trimming shortened V by 2 bases and J by 0 bases, and 7 bases separated the two germline ends. This CDR3 is built from 14 residues. CDR3: CASSLSSLNTEAFF. The CDR3 region has the DNA TGTGCCAGCAGTTTATCCAGCCTGAACACTGAAGCTTTCTTT.

The V call is TRBV4-2, the J call TRBJ2-2; D uncertain. The length of the CDR3 is 14 residues. The germline CDR1 and CDR2 sequences are LGHNA and YNFKEQ. V gave up 4 bases and J gave up 3 bases, with 9 bases separating them. The CDR3 DNA follows: TGTGCCAGCAGCCGCCCGGACGACACCGGGGAGCTGTTTTTT. Protein: CASSRPDDTGELFF.

CDR3 in DNA: TGTGCCAGCTCCAGGTTTCCAAGCTCTGGAAACACCATATATTTT. This codes for CASSRFPSSGNTIYF. V usage is TRBV2 and J usage is TRBJ1-3; no clear D gene. CDR3 length: 15 amino acids. V lost 8 bases and J lost 0, with 14 bases in between. The germline V gene has CDR1 SNHLY and CDR2 FYNNEI.